These 11 T cell receptor beta chains originate from one sample sequenced in a study of blood T cells in healthy people across ages. Next came a second PCR, run for roughly 7 to 12 cycles, which used a sample-barcoded 5' primer along with a J-beta primer mix. TCRdb analysed the 5' RACE reads with MiXCR anew, one entry per CDR3 protein. Of about 400,000 distinct CDR3 sequences in the sample, roughly half were seen once. Sequenced input: blood. These receptors came from a man between 60 and 70 years old in good health.

The table lists this clonotype with many counts. DNA of the CDR3: TGTGCCAGCACTCAAAGTTCGTCCCTATACGAGCAGTACTTC. It yields the protein CASTQSSSLYEQYF. This chain connects TRBV21-1 to TRBJ2-7; the listed D gene, TRBD1, was not tested against the DNA. TRBV21-1 is a recognized pseudogene. The CDR3 is 14 residues long.

This clonotype was seen only a few times. The chain carries TRBV5-1 and TRBJ2-1; 10 nucleotides line up with TRBD2. The germline V gene has CDR1 SGHRS and CDR2 YFSETQ. V dropped 6 bases and J dropped 5; count of bases not matched to a gene: 8. This CDR3 has 15 residues. In nucleotides, the CDR3 is TGCGCCAGCAACACAGGGACTAGCGATAACAATGAGCAGTTCTTC. This encodes CASNTGTSDNNEQFF.

The chain employs TRBV28 and TRBJ2-3; 9 nucleotides align to TRBD2. V trimming: 5 bases; J trimming: 1 base; junction bases outside the gene matches: 7. Germline CDR1 reads MDHEN; CDR2 reads SYDVKM. The CDR3 consists of 16 residues. For the CDR3, the DNA is TGTGCCAGCAGTAATAGCGGGAGTGGTGGCACAGATACGCAGTATTTT. Its protein is CASSNSGSGGTDTQYF. Variable domain in full (rest from reference TRBV28 and TRBJ2-3): DVKVTQSSRYLVKRTGEKVFLECVQDMDHENMFWYRQDPGLGLRLIYFSYDVKMKEKGDIPEGYSVSREKKERFSLILESASTNQTSMYLCASSNSGSGGTDTQYFGPGTRLTVL.

In its sample, this clonotype was seen a few times. The chain carries TRBV6-1 and TRBJ1-2; D unresolved. The CDR3 length is 14 residues. Germline V CDR1 and CDR2: MNHNS, SASEGT. The V end was cut by 5 bases, the J end by 3 bases, with 13 bases between. The DNA of the CDR3 is TGTGCCAGCAGTTCGGGCGGCGAGGACTATGGCTACACCTTC. Translation gives CASSSGGEDYGYTF.

This chain links TRBV7-6 with TRBJ2-7, with 9 bases identical to TRBD1. This CDR3 has 13 residues. Germline V CDR1 and CDR2: SGHVS, FNYEAQ. V gave up 4 bases and J gave up 5 bases; unmatched junction bases: 3. The CDR3 loop reads CASSWGQGNEQYF. As DNA, the CDR3 is TGTGCCAGCAGCTGGGGACAGGGAAACGAGCAGTACTTC.

This clonotype showed up just once. This chain links TRBV6-5 with TRBJ2-1, with D perhaps matching TRBD2 (5 bases). This CDR3 comprises 15 residues. The V end lost 3 bases, the J end lost 2 bases, and 11 bases lay between the germline ends. The V gene's germline CDR1 is MNHEY and CDR2 SVGAGI. The CDR3 DNA follows: TGTGCCAGCAGTTATTTGGCGGGCCCCTACAATGAGCAGTTCTTC. Residues: CASSYLAGPYNEQFF.

This clonotype was observed a handful of times. The chain joins TRBV5-1 to TRBJ2-7; TRBD2 aligns across 11 bases. The V gene's germline CDR1 is SGHRS and CDR2 YFSETQ. CDR3 length equals 15 residues. V shed 5 bases, J shed 1 base, and the junction held 5 bases outside the gene matches. CDR3 coding DNA: TGCGCCAGCAGGACGGGACTAGCGGATTCCTACGAGCAGTACTTC. Protein product: CASRTGLADSYEQYF.

The rearrangement uses TRBV6-1 and TRBJ2-7; D is tentatively TRBD1 or TRBD2 (5 bases each). Germline V gene lookup returns CDR1 MNHNS and CDR2 SASEGT. The length of the CDR3 is 15 residues. V dropped 0 bases and J dropped 3 bases, with 12 bases sitting between them. The CDR3 loop reads CASSEAAGRVYEQYF. CDR3 DNA: TGTGCCAGCAGTGAAGCGGCGGGCAGGGTCTACGAGCAGTACTTC.

The chain has TRBV29-1 and TRBJ1-6; D not certain. This CDR3 comprises 15 residues. Per the germline V gene, CDR1 is SQVTM and CDR2 is ANQGSEA. Trimming left V 7 bases short and J 5 bases short, with 18 bases between. The CDR3 loop is CSESRAGSHNSPLHF. The CDR3 DNA reads as TGCAGCGAGTCACGGGCCGGGAGCCATAATTCACCCCTCCACTTT. Together with reference TRBV29-1 and TRBJ1-6, the CDR3 gives the full variable domain: SAVISQKPSRDICQRGTSLTIQCQVDSQVTMMFWYRQQPGQSLTLIATANQGSEATYESGFVIDKFPISRPNLTFSTLTVSNMSPEDSSIYLCSESRAGSHNSPLHFGNGTRLTVT.

V is TRBV6-2 or TRBV6-3 and J is TRBJ2-5; D tentatively fits TRBD1 or TRBD2 (5 bases each). CDR1 MNHEY and CDR2 SVGEGT come from the germline V gene. CDR3 length equals 11 residues. CDR3 nucleotide sequence: TGTGCAGGAGGTTCAGGGGAGACCCAGTACTTC. It translates to CAGGSGETQYF.

In its sample, this clonotype was seen many times. The V call is TRBV5-1, the J call TRBJ2-2, with TRBD2 as a possible D gene (6 bases). CDR1 SGHRS and CDR2 YFSETQ come from the germline V gene. Trimming left V 0 bases short and J 5 bases short, with 20 bases between. CDR3 length: 18 amino acids. DNA of the CDR3: TGCGCCAGCAGCTTGGTTCGGGGGAAGGAATGGAATACCGGGGAGCTGTTTTTT. It specifies CASSLVRGKEWNTGELFF.